Below, 2 T cell receptor beta chains from the same sample are listed, as sequenced in a study of T cell clusters in autoimmune cytopenias. Each sample's input was around 270 ng genomic DNA, 35,000 to 40,000 genome equivalents. TRB rearrangements were amplified by touch-down multiplex PCR with mixed TRB-A/B primers. Reanalyzing the multiplex PCR reads, TCRdb keeps one entry per CDR3 protein, without DNA. The listing records around 2,500 distinct CDR3 sequences. Sequenced input: peripheral blood. The receptors derive from a human donor with an autoimmune cytopenia, with autoimmune hepatitis or in good health (not recorded which).

The rearrangement joins TRBV9 to TRBJ2-1. This CDR3 has 13 residues. Germline-derived CDR1 and CDR2 are SGDLS and YYNGEE. CDR3 loop: CASSAGTYNEQFF.

This clonotype is deemed large by its frequency. The rearrangement links TRBV29-1 to TRBJ1-2; TCRdb returns TRBD1, unconfirmable since there is no DNA. The CDR3 spans 12 residues. Germline CDR1 reads SQVTM; CDR2 reads ANQGSEA. The CDR3 reads CSVEEQGGGYTF.